These 13 T cell receptor beta chains came from one sample sequenced in a study of sequential checkpoint blockade in melanoma. Using immunoSEQ multiplex PCR, the repertoire was profiled, and TCRdb retains in-frame clones only, with some absent. The sample gives about 5,100 clones, approximately 25% of which show up once; about 29% is in the top ten. Treatment denoted: randomized to nivolumab then ipilimumab (arm A) or the reverse (arm B). The sample was tumor tissue (inferred from file names), taken from a patient given nivolumab and ipilimumab in sequence. These receptors originate from a human donor with melanoma.

This clone was seen only a few times. J is TRBJ1-2 and V is TRBV9; D is perhaps TRBD1 (5 bases). The CDR3 is made up of 15 amino acids. Per the germline V gene, CDR1 is SGDLS and CDR2 is YYNGEE. Deletions cut 4 bases from V and 3 bases from J, with 16 bases between. The DNA for the CDR3 is TGTGCCAGCAGCTTAGAAGCCAGGGATCACTATGGCTACACCTTC. It specifies CASSLEARDHYGYTF.

This clone was counted at least ten times. V and J are TRBV6-8 and TRBJ2-1; the D gene could be TRBD1 or TRBD2 (6 bases each). This CDR3 has 17 amino acids. Per the germline V gene, CDR1 is MNHGY and CDR2 is SAAAGT. The V end was cut by 7 bases, the J end by 0 bases, with 19 bases between. Here the CDR3 reads CASTRRGEALSYNEQFF. Written as DNA, the CDR3 is TGTGCCAGCACAAGGAGGGGGGAGGCCCTCTCCTACAATGAGCAGTTCTTC.

There are a few counts of this clone. V gene TRBV6-8 combines with J gene TRBJ2-1; 7 bases align to TRBD2. CDR1 and CDR2 from the germline V gene are MNHGY and SAAAGT. With V trimmed by 2 bases and J by 4 bases, 11 bases remained unmatched. The CDR3 contains 17 residues. CDR3 sequence reads: CASSYPKTKRGYNEQFF. The CDR3 region has the DNA TGTGCCAGCAGTTACCCTAAGACTAAGCGGGGTTACAATGAGCAGTTCTTC.

The genes are TRBV4-1 and TRBJ1-1, with unresolved D. Trimming removed 0 bases at V and 0 bases at J, with 14 bases between. In germline, CDR1 is MGHRA, CDR2 YSYEKL. This CDR3 has 17 residues. The CDR3 here is CASSQESYGFMNTEAFF. The CDR3 region has the DNA TGCGCCAGCAGCCAAGAGTCTTACGGATTCATGAACACTGAAGCTTTCTTT.

By share, this clone ranks as medium-sized. The chain links TRBV11-3 to TRBJ1-3; D is unclear. Trimming pared 5 bases from V and 2 bases from J, leaving 10 bases between. CDR1 and CDR2 (germline): SGHNT, YENEEA. The CDR3 has 14 amino acids. The DNA for the CDR3 is TGTGCCAGCAGCGCAGGCATTGCTGGAAACACCATATATTTT. It encodes CASSAGIAGNTIYF.

The CDR3: CAWSESYYGYTF. In DNA form, the CDR3 reads TGTGCCTGGAGTGAATCTTACTATGGCTACACCTTC. The chain links TRBV30 to TRBJ1-2; D not resolved. Germline V gene sequence: CDR1 GTSNPN, CDR2 SVGIG (reference sequence). The CDR3 consists of 12 residues. Trimming removed 1 base from V and 3 bases from J, with 6 bases in between.

The chain's CDR3 is CASSSQARGDYEQYF. The CDR3, as DNA: TGTGCCAGTAGTTCCCAGGCCAGGGGGGACTACGAGCAGTACTTC. The chain links TRBV19 to TRBJ2-7; possible D gene TRBD1, 7 bases. CDR1 LNHDA and CDR2 SQIVND come from the germline V gene (reference sequence). The CDR3 runs 15 residues. Trimming cost V 5 bases and J 3 bases, with 17 bases left between them.

This rearrangement joins TRBV6-8 to TRBJ2-7; D is undetermined. Trimming pared 10 bases from V and 3 bases from J, leaving 16 bases between. The CDR3 is 13 amino acids. Germline assignment: CDR1 MNHGY and CDR2 SAAAGT. The CDR3 reads CAIQGHSGYEQYF. The CDR3 DNA reads as TGTGCCATCCAAGGGCATTCCGGCTACGAGCAGTACTTC.

The genes are TRBV23-1 and TRBJ1-1; 8 bases fit TRBD1. TRBV23-1 is recorded as an ORF, its role being uncertain. The CDR3 runs to 13 residues. Trimming at V came to 8 bases and at J to 4 bases, leaving 6 bases not matched to a gene. The DNA of the CDR3 is TGCGCCAGCGGGCGGACAGGGAGCACTGAAGCTTTCTTT. Its translation: CASGRTGSTEAFF.

This clone was seen many times. The J gene is TRBJ2-2, the V gene TRBV6-8; no reliable D call. With 7 bases removed from V and 4 bases from J, the gap between germline ends came to 16 bases. CDR1 and CDR2 (germline): MNHGY, SAAAGT. This CDR3 region has 15 residues. CDR3 sequence reads: CASNPNVRPTGELFF. As DNA, the CDR3 is TGTGCCAGCAACCCCAACGTAAGACCCACCGGGGAGCTGTTTTTT.

This clone has more than one count but fewer than ten. The chain links TRBV6-8 to TRBJ1-1; D possibly corresponds to TRBD1 (6 bases). CDR1 is MNHGY and CDR2 is SAAAGT in the germline V gene. The CDR3 has 14 amino acids. Trimming removed 6 bases from V and 1 base from J, with 12 bases in between. CDR3 protein: CASSQGTQNTEAFF. The CDR3 region has the DNA TGTGCCAGCAGCCAGGGGACTCAGAACACTGAAGCTTTCTTT.

V and J are TRBV18 and TRBJ2-3; 11 nucleotides align to TRBD2. The CDR3 is 16 residues long. The V gene's germline CDR1 is KGHSH and CDR2 LQKENI. With V trimmed by 6 bases and J by 6 bases, 11 bases remained unmatched. The CDR3 DNA sequence: TGTGCCAGCTCCCCGGCTAGCGGGGGGCCAGGGGATACGCAGTATTTT. Translating it yields CASSPASGGPGDTQYF.

This clone was detected a few times. This rearrangement joins TRBV6-8 to TRBJ1-2; the D is unclear. V was cut by 2 bases and J by 4 bases, with 17 bases left in between. Germline CDR1 and CDR2: MNHGY and SAAAGT. The CDR3 consists of 16 residues. In nucleotides, the CDR3 is TGTGCCAGCAGTTACCGACCCAGCGGGAGCGTCTATGGCTACACCTTC. This sequence encodes CASSYRPSGSVYGYTF.